This T cell receptor (beta chain) emerged from a study of Graves' ophthalmopathy and Graves' hyperthyroidism. Study-wide results and caveats: It was with about 68% sensitivity and 72% to 75% specificity that the model predicted ophthalmopathy progression. Blood shared most expanded thyroid clonotypes above 0.001 frequency.

Researchers took RNA transcripts and amplified TCR beta CDR3 regions from them. RT-PCR was first run with HTBI primers, then multiplex PCR in a second round. TCRdb recomputed calls from the multiplex PCR reads with MiXCR, one row per CDR3 protein. The data hold about 600,000 distinct CDR3 sequences, with under 45% observed a single time. The CDR3 loop spans 16 amino acids. The ends were cut back, 6 bases at V and 0 bases at J, with 18 bases in the middle. In germline, CDR1 is SEHNR, CDR2 FQNEAQ (reference sequence). Comments on this clonotype: Its target is not known.

The hyperthyroidism patients, aged 18 to 65, had been newly diagnosed, with under 2 months' duration. Other autoimmune diseases, uncontrolled infections, pregnancy or lactation excluded patients from enrollment. Sequencing was done on a sample of peripheral blood or thyroid tissue (not recorded which). The receptor was derived from an adult man with Graves' hyperthyroidism. The chain employs TRBV7-9 and TRBJ2-7, with D tentatively TRBD2 (5 bases). The CDR3 bases are TGTGCCAGCAGTCCCCGGTCGCTGGGGAGCTCCTACGAGCAGTACTTC. This gives the protein CASSPRSLGSSYEQYF. Full variable domain (outside the CDR3, taken from reference TRBV7-9 and TRBJ2-7): DTGVSQNPRHKITKRGQNVTFRCDPISEHNRLYWYRQTLGQGPEFLTYFQNEAQLEKSRLLSDRFSAERPKGSFSTLEIQRTEQGDSAMYLCASSPRSLGSSYEQYFGPGTRLTVT.